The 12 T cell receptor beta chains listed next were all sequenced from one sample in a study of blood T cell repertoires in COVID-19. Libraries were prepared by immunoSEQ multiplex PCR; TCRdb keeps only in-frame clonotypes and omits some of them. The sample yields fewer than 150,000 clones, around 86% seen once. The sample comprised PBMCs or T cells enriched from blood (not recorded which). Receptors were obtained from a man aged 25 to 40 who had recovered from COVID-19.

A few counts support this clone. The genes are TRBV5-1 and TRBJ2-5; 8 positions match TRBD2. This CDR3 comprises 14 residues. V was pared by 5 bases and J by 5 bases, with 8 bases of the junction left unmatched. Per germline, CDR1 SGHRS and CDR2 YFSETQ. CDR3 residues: CASRPGGARETQYF. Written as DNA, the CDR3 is TGCGCCAGCAGGCCCGGGGGGGCAAGGGAGACCCAGTACTTC.

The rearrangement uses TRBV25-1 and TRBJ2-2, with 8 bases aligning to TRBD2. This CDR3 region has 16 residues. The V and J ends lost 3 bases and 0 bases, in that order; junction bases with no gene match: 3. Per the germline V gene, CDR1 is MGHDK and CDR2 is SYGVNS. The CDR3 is CASSDTSGTNTGELFF. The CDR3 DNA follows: TGTGCCAGCAGTGATACTAGCGGTACGAACACCGGGGAGCTGTTTTTT.

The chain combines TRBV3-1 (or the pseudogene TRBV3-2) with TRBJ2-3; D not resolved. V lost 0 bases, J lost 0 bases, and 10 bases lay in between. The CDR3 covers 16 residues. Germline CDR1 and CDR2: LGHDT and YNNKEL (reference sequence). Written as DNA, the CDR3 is TGTGCCAGCAGCCAAGAGAGGTTCTCTAGCACAGATACGCAGTATTTT. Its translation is CASSQERFSSTDTQYF.

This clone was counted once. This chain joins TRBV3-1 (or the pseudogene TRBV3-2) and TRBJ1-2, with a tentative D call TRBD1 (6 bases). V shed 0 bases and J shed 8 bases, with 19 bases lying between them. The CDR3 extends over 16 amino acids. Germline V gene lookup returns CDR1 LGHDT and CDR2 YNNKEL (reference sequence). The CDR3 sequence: CASSQDGGRTVWGYTF. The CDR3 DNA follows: TGTGCCAGCAGCCAAGATGGAGGCAGGACAGTATGGGGCTACACCTTC.

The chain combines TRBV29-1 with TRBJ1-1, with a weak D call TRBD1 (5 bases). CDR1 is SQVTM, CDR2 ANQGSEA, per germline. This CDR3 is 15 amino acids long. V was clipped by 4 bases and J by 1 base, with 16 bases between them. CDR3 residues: CSVGKGTGRNTEAFF. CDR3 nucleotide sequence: TGCAGCGTTGGGAAGGGAACAGGAAGGAACACTGAAGCTTTCTTT.

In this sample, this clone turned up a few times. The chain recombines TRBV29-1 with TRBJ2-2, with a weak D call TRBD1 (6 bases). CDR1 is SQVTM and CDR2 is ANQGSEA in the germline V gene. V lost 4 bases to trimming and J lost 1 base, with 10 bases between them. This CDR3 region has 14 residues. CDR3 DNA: TGCAGCGTTGTGGACAGAAAGAACACCGGGGAGCTGTTTTTT. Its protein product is CSVVDRKNTGELFF.

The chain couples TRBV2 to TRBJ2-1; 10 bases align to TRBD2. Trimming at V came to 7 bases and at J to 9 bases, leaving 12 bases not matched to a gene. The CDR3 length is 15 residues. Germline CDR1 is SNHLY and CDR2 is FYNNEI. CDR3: CASNQLAGVFGEQFF. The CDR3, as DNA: TGTGCCAGCAATCAGCTAGCGGGAGTGTTTGGTGAGCAGTTCTTC.

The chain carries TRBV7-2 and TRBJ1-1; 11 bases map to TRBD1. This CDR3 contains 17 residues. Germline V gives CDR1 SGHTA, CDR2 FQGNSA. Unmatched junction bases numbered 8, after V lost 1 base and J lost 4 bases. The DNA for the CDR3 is TGTGCCAGCAGCTTAGTTGGGACAGGGGGATATTCCACTGAAGCTTTCTTT. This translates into CASSLVGTGGYSTEAFF.

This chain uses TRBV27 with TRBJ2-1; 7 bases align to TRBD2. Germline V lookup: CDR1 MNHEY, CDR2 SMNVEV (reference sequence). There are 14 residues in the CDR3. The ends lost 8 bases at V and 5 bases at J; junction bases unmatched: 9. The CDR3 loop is CASSERGPNNEQFF. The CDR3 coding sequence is TGTGCCAGCTCTGAGCGGGGACCCAACAATGAGCAGTTCTTC.

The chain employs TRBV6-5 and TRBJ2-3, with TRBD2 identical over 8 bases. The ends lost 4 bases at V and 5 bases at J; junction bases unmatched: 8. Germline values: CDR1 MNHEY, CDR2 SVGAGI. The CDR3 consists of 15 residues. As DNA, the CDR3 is TGTGCCAGCAGTTCCCCCGGGGGGGGGCAAGATACGCAGTATTTT. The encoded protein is CASSSPGGGQDTQYF.

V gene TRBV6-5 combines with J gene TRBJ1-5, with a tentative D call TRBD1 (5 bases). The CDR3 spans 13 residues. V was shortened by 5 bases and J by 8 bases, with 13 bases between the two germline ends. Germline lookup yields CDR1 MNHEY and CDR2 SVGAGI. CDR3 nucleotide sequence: TGTGCCAGCAGTCCCCCCGGGGGAGAGCCCCAGCATTTT. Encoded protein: CASSPPGGEPQHF.

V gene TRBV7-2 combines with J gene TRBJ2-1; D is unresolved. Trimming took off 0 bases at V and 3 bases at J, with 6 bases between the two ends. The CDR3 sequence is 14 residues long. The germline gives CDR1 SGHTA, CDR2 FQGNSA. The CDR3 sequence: CASSLAGSYNEQFF. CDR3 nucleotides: TGTGCCAGCAGCTTAGCGGGCAGCTACAATGAGCAGTTCTTC. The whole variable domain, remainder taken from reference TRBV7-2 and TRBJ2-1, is GAGVSQSPSNKVTEKGKDVELRCDPISGHTALYWYRQSLGQGLEFLIYFQGNSAPDKSGLPSDRFSAERTGGSVSTLTIQRTQQEDSAVYLCASSLAGSYNEQFFGPGTRLTVL.